This passage covers 5 T cell receptor beta chains from one sample sequenced in a study of CD8 T cells in Susac syndrome. RNA totalling 0.5 to 1 ug underwent reverse transcription with random hexamers. TCRdb independently ran MiXCR on the immunoSEQ multiplex PCR reads; one entry per CDR3 protein. The repertoire consists of 200,000 to 250,000 distinct CDR3 sequences, with 95% occurring once and the leading ten covering 0.075% to 0.095%. The sample comprised CD4+ T cells from PBMCs. These receptors originate from a human donor with multiple sclerosis.

The V gene is TRBV12-3 or TRBV12-4, the J gene TRBJ2-7; D gene uncertain. V lost 3 bases, J lost 0 bases, and 9 bases lay in between. This CDR3 has 14 residues. DNA for the CDR3: TGTGCCAGCAGTTTCGGCCCAAGCTCCTACGAGCAGTACTTC. Translated: CASSFGPSSYEQYF.

The J gene is TRBJ1-2, the V gene TRBV21-1; the tabulated D call, TRBD1, remains unverified against the DNA. TRBV21-1 is a pseudogene. The CDR3 spans 15 residues. CDR3 DNA: TGTGCCAGCAGCAAAGGATGGGGCAGAAACTATGGCTACACCTTC. It translates to CASSKGWGRNYGYTF.

CDR3 in DNA: TGCAGTGCTTCCGGGACAGGGTCCTACAATGAGCAGTTCTTC. Protein sequence: CSASGTGSYNEQFF. This chain uses TRBV20-1 with TRBJ2-1; TRBD1 matches 9 bases. The trim removed 5 bases at V and 1 base at J, leaving 3 bases unmatched. Germline loops: CDR1 DFQATT, CDR2 SNEGSKA (reference sequence). This CDR3 has 14 residues.

The chain couples TRBV3-1 to TRBJ2-1; D may correspond to TRBD1 or TRBD2 (5 bases each). Germline V gene lookup returns CDR1 LGHDT and CDR2 YNNKEL (reference sequence). With 4 bases removed from V and 6 bases from J, the gap between germline ends came to 13 bases. The CDR3 loop spans 14 amino acids. The CDR3 bases are TGTGCCAGCAGCCCCCGGGCGAGGGGCAATGAGCAGTTCTTC. As protein: CASSPRARGNEQFF.

V and J are TRBV18 and TRBJ2-7; D possibly corresponds to TRBD2 (6 bases). The V end lost 6 bases, the J end lost 3 bases, and 15 bases lay between the germline ends. CDR3 length: 14 amino acids. Germline CDR1 reads KGHSH; CDR2 reads LQKENI. Here the CDR3 reads CASSLGGTNYEQYF. CDR3 nucleotide sequence: TGTGCCAGCTCCCTTGGCGGGACCAACTACGAGCAGTACTTC. Full variable domain (remainder filled in from reference TRBV18 and TRBJ2-7): NAGVMQNPRHLVRRRGQEARLRCSPMKGHSHVYWYRQLPEEGLKFMVYLQKENIIDESGMPKERFSAEFPKEGPSILRIQQVVRGDSAAYFCASSLGGTNYEQYFGPGTRLTVT.